These T cell receptor beta chains were read from a single sample in a study of blood T cell repertoires in COVID-19. The assay was immunoSEQ multiplex PCR, and TCRdb's table has in-frame clones only and misses some. The sample lists 220,000 or so clones; roughly four fifths were seen once. The sample comprised peripheral blood. The receptors derive from a woman aged 25 to 39 who had recovered from COVID-19. Each CDR3 is given with its conserved first and last residue. D genes are given only for firm matches. Only some rows state a clone size, as once, few, many or a class for expanded clones.

CDR3nt | CDR3aa | j_gene | v_gene | abundance | d_gene
TGTGCCAGCAGTTTATCGTCCCTCAGAGGAGCGGTTATTAACTACGAGCAGTACTTC | CASSLSSLRGAVINYEQYF | TRBJ2-7 | TRBV27 | - | -
TGTGCCAGCAGCTTATCGGGATATCGCTACACCTTC | CASSLSGYRYTF | TRBJ1-2 | TRBV7-9 | - | -
TGTGCCAGCAGTGATCGGGTCGGGATTGACATTCAGTACTTC | CASSDRVGIDIQYF | TRBJ2-4 | TRBV2 | - | -
TGTGCCAGCTCCCTAGACAGGGAATCTACTGAAGCTTTCTTT | CASSLDRESTEAFF | TRBJ1-1 | TRBV18 | - | TRBD1
TGTGCCAGCAGTGAAGCGGGAGTAGGTTACAATGAGCAGTTCTTC | CASSEAGVGYNEQFF | TRBJ2-1 | TRBV6-1 | - | -
TGTGCCAGCACCTTCTTTGTCGAAGCTTTCTTT | CASTFFVEAFF | TRBJ1-1 | TRBV28 | - | -
TGTGCCAGCACTCACAGGGCAGGGGGGAACAATCAGCCCCAGCATTTT | CASTHRAGGNNQPQHF | TRBJ1-5 | TRBV28 | - | TRBD1
TGTGCCAGCAGGTACGGGACTAACAATGAGCAGTTCTTC | CASRYGTNNEQFF | TRBJ2-1 | TRBV12-3/TRBV12-4 | few | TRBD2
TGTGCCAGCAGTTACCCAAGACTAGCTGGGGACACAGATACGCAGTATTTT | CASSYPRLAGDTDTQYF | TRBJ2-3 | TRBV28 | - | TRBD2
TGTGCCAGCAGTCTCAGGACTAGCGGGAGCTACAATGAGCAGTTCTTC | CASSLRTSGSYNEQFF | TRBJ2-1 | TRBV27 | - | TRBD2
TGTGCCAGCTCCCCCCCGGGGGGCCAGAACACTGAAGCTTTCTTT | CASSPPGGQNTEAFF | TRBJ1-1 | TRBV18 | - | -
TGCGCCAGCAGTCCTAGCGGGAGAAGCACAGATACGCAGTATTTT | CASSPSGRSTDTQYF | TRBJ2-3 | TRBV5-1 | - | TRBD2
TGTGCCAGCAGCTTGGACGCGTGGGAGCTCCGGGAGCAGTACTTC | CASSLDAWELREQYF | TRBJ2-7 | TRBV5-5 | - | -
TGTGCCAGCACCCCCGCCCTTTTCGAACAGGGGGCCTACGAGCAGTACTTC | CASTPALFEQGAYEQYF | TRBJ2-7 | TRBV28 | - | TRBD1
TGTGCCAGCAGTTTATCATTTCGGGACAGGGGACCCGGGGCCAACGTCCTGACTTTC | CASSLSFRDRGPGANVLTF | TRBJ2-6 | TRBV28 | - | TRBD1
TGTGCCACCAGTGATCCCTGGACAGGGCTGTCGGGTGGCTACACCTTC | CATSDPWTGLSGGYTF | TRBJ1-2 | TRBV24-1 | - | TRBD1
TGTGCCAGTAGTACGGGGGTCGCGGTCGAGACCCAGTACTTC | CASSTGVAVETQYF | TRBJ2-5 | TRBV19 | few | -
TGTGCCAGCAGCCCACTCAGGAACTATGGCTACACCTTC | CASSPLRNYGYTF | TRBJ1-2 | TRBV6-2/TRBV6-3 | - | -